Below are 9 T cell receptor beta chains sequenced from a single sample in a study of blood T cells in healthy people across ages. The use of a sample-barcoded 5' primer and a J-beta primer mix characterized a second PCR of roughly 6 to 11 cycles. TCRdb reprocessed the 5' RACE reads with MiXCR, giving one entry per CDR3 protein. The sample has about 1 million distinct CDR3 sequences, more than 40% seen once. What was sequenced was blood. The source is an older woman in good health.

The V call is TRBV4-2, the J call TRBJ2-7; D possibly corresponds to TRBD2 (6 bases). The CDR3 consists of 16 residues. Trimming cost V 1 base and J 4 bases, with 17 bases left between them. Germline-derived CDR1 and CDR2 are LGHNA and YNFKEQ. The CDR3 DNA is TGTGCCAGCAGCCAAGGGGTCGAGCGGGCGGCTTACGAGCAGTACTTC. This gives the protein CASSQGVERAAYEQYF.

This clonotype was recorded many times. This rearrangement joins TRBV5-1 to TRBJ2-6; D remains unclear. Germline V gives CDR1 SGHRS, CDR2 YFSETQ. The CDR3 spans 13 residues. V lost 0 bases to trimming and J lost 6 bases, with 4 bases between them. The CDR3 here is CASSLGVANVLTF. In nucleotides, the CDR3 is TGCGCCAGCAGCTTGGGTGTGGCCAACGTCCTGACTTTC.

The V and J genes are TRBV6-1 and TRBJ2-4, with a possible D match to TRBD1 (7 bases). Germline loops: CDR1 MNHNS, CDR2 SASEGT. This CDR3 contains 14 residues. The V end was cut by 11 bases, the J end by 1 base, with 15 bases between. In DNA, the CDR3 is TGTGCCGGTGGAGGGGGCATGGCCAAAAACATTCAGTACTTC. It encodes CAGGGGMAKNIQYF.

CDR3 protein: CSAGAVTGGYGYTF. The CDR3 nucleotides are TGCAGTGCTGGGGCTGTGACAGGGGGTTATGGCTACACCTTC. The chain carries TRBV20-1 and TRBJ1-2; 9 bases are a match to TRBD1. Germline values: CDR1 DFQATT, CDR2 SNEGSKA (reference sequence). The trim removed 5 bases at V and 5 bases at J, leaving 9 bases unmatched. The CDR3 covers 14 residues.

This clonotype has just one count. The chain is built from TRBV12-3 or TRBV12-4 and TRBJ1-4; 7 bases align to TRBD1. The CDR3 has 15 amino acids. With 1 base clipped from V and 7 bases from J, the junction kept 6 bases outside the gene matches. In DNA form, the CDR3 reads TGTGCCAGCAGTTTAGGACAGGGATTTGTTGAAAAACTGTTTTTT. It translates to CASSLGQGFVEKLFF.

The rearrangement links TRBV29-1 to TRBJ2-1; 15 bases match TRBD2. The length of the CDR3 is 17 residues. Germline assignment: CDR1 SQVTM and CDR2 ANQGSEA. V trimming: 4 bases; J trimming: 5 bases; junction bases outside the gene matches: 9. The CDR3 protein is CSVAGLAGGSFHNEQFF. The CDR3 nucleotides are TGCAGCGTTGCGGGACTAGCGGGAGGCTCTTTCCACAATGAGCAGTTCTTC.

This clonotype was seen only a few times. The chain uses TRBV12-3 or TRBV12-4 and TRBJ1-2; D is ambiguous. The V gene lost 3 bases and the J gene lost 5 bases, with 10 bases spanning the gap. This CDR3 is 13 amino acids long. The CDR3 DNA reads TGTGCCAGCAGTTTGCCGGGTCCGTATGGCTACACCTTC. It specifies CASSLPGPYGYTF.

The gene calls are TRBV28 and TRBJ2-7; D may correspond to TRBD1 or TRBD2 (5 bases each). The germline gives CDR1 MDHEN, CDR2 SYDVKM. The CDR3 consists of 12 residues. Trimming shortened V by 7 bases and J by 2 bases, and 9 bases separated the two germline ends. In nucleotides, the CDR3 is TGTGCCAGCACCGTGGGACCCTACGAGCAGTACTTC. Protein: CASTVGPYEQYF.

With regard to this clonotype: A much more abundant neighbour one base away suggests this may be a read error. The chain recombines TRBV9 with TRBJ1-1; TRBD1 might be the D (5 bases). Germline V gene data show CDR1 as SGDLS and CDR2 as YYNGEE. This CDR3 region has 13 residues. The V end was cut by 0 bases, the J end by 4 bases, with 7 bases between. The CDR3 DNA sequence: TGTGCCAGCAGCGTAGGGGGGACCACTGAAGCTTTCTTT. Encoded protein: CASSVGGTTEAFF.